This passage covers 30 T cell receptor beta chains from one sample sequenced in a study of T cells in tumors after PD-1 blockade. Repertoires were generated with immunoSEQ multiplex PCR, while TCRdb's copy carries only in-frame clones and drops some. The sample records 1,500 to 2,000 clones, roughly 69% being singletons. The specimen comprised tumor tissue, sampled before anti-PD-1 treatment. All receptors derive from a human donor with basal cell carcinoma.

CDR3: CSASPIGDNEQFF. The CDR3 region has the DNA TGCAGCGCCAGCCCGATCGGGGACAATGAGCAGTTCTTC. The chain joins TRBV29-1 to TRBJ2-1; possible D gene TRBD2, 5 bases. The V end was cut by 7 bases, the J end by 5 bases, with 15 bases between. CDR3 length equals 13 residues. CDR1 and CDR2 (germline): SQVTM, ANQGSEA.

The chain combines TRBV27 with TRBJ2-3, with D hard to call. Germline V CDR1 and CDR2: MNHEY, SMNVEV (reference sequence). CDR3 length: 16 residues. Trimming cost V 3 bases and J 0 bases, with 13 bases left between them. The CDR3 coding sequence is TGTGCCAGCAGTTTTGATTGGTCAAGTAGCACAGATACGCAGTATTTT. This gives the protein CASSFDWSSSTDTQYF.

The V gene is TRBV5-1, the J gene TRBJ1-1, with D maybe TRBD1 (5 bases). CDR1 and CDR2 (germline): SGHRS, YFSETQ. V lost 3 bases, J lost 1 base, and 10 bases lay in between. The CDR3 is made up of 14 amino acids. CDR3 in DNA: TGCGCCAGCAGCTGGGCAGGGACGAACACTGAAGCTTTCTTT. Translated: CASSWAGTNTEAFF.

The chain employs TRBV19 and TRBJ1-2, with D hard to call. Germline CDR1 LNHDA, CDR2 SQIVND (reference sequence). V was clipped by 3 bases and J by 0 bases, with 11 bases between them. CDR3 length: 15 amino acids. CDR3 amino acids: CASSIMGGANYGYTF. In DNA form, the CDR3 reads TGTGCCAGTAGTATTATGGGCGGAGCTAACTATGGCTACACCTTC.

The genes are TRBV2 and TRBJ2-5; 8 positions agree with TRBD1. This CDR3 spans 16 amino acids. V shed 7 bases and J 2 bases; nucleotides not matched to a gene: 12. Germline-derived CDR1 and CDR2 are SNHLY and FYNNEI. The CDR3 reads CASTFGGTGSQETQYF. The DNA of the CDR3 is TGTGCCAGCACCTTCGGTGGGACAGGTTCACAAGAGACCCAGTACTTC. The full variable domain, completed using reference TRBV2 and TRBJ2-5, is EPEVTQTPSHQVTQMGQEVILRCVPISNHLYFYWYRQILGQKVEFLVSFYNNEISEKSEIFDDQFSVERPDGSNFTLKIRSTKLEDSAMYFCASTFGGTGSQETQYFGPGTRLLVL.

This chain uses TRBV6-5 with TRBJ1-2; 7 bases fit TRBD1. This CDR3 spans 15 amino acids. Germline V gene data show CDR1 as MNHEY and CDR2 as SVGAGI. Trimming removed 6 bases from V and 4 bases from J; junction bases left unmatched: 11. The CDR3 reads CASSNPRTGRYGYTF. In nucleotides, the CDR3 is TGTGCCAGCAGCAACCCCCGGACAGGACGCTATGGCTACACCTTC.

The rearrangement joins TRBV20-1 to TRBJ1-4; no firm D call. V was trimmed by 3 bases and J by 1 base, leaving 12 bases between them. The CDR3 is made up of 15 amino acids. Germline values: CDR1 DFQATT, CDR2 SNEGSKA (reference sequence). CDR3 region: CSASIASGTNEKLFF. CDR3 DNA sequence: TGCAGTGCTAGTATAGCCTCGGGAACTAATGAAAAACTGTTTTTT.

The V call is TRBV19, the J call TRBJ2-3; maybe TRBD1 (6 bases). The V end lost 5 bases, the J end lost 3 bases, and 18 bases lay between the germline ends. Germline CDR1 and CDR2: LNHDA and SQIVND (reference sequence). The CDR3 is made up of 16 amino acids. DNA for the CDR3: TGTGCCAGTAGTCCAGGGGACCGCAGGAGAACAGATACGCAGTATTTT. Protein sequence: CASSPGDRRRTDTQYF.

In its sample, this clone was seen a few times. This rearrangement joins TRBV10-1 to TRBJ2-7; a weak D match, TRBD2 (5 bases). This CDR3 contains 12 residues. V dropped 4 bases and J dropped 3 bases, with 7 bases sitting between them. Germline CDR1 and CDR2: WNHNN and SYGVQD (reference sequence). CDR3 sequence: CASSVTSYEQYF. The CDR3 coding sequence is TGCGCCAGCAGTGTTACTAGCTACGAGCAGTACTTC.

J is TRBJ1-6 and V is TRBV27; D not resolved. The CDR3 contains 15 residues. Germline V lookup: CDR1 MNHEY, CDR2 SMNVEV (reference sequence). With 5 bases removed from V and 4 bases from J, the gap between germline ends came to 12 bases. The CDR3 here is CASSTPGGYNSPLHF. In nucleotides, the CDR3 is TGTGCCAGCAGTACGCCGGGAGGATATAATTCACCCCTCCACTTT.

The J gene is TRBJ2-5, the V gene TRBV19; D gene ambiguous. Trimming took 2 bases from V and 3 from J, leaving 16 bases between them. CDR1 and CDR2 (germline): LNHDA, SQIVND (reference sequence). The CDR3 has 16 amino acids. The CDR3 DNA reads TGTGCCAGTAGTATAAACTCGATCCAAGGGAAAGAGACCCAGTACTTC. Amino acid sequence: CASSINSIQGKETQYF.

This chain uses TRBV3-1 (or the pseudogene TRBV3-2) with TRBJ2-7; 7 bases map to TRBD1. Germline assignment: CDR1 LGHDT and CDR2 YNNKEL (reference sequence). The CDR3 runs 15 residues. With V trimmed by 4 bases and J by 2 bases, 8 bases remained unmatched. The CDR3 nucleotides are TGTGCCAGCAGCCGAATCGGGACAGAGCCCTACGAGCAGTACTTC. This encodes CASSRIGTEPYEQYF.

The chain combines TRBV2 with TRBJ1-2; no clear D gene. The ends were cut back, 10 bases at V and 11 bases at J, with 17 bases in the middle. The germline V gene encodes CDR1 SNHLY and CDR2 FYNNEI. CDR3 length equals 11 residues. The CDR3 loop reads CATRNHARYTF. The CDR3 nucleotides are TGTGCCACCAGAAATCATGCGCGGTACACCTTC.

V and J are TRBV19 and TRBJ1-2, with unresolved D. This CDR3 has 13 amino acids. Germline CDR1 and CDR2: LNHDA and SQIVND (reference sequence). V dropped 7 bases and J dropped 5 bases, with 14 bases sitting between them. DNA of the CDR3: TGTGCCAGTACCCTTAGCGCCCGGTATGGCTACACCTTC. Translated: CASTLSARYGYTF. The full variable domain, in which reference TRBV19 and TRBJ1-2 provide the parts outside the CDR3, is DGGITQSPKYLFRKEGQNVTLSCEQNLNHDAMYWYRQDPGQGLRLIYYSQIVNDFQKGDIAEGYSVSREKKESFPLTVTSAQKNPTAFYLCASTLSARYGYTFGSGTRLTVV.

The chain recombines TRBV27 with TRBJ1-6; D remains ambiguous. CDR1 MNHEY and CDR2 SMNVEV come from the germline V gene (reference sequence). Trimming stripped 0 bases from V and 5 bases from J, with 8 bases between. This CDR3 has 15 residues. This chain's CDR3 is CASSLSARNNSPLHF. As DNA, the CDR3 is TGTGCCAGCAGTTTATCAGCCCGGAATAATTCACCCCTCCACTTT.

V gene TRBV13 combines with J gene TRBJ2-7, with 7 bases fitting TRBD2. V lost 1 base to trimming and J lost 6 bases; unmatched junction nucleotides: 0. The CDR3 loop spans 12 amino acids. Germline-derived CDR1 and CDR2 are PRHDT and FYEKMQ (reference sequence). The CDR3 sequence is CASSLAGGEQYF. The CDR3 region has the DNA TGTGCCAGCAGCTTAGCGGGAGGCGAGCAGTACTTC.

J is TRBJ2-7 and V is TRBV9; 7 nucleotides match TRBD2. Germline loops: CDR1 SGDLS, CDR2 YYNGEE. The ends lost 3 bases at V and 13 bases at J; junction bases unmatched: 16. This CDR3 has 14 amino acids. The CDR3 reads CASSARGLPVQGYF. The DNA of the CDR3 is TGTGCCAGCAGCGCCCGGGGACTACCGGTTCAGGGATACTTC.

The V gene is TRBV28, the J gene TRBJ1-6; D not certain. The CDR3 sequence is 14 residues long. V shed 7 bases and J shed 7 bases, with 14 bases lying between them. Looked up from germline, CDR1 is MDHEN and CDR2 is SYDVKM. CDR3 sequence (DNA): TGTGCCAGCAATGCAGAAACTTGGAATTCACCCCTCCACTTT. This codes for CASNAETWNSPLHF.

CDR3 sequence: CASSSREFGFF. In nucleotides, the CDR3 is TGTGCCAGCAGCTCGCGGGAGTTTGGGTTCTTC. The rearrangement links TRBV7-9 to TRBJ2-1; 7 nucleotides match TRBD2. Germline assignment: CDR1 SEHNR and CDR2 FQNEAQ (reference sequence). This CDR3 spans 11 amino acids. J lost 15 bases, V lost 4 bases, and 6 bases had no gene match.

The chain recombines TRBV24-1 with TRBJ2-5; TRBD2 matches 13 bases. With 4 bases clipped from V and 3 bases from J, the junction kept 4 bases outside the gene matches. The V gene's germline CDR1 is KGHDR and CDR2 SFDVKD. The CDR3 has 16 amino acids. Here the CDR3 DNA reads TGTGCCACCAGTGACCCGGGACTAGCGGGAAAAGAGACCCAGTACTTC. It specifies CATSDPGLAGKETQYF.

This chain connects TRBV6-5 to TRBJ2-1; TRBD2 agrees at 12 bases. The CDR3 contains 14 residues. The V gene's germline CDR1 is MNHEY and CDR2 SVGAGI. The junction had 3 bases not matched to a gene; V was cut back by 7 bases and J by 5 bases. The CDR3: CASNGLAGNNEQFF. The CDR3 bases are TGTGCCAGCAACGGACTAGCGGGAAACAATGAGCAGTTCTTC.

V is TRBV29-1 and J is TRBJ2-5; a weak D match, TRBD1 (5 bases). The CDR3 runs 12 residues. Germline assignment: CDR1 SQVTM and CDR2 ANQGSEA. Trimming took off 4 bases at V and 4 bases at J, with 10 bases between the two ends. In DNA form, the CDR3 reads TGCAGCGTTGTGGTTACAGGAGAGACCCAGTACTTC. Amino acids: CSVVVTGETQYF.

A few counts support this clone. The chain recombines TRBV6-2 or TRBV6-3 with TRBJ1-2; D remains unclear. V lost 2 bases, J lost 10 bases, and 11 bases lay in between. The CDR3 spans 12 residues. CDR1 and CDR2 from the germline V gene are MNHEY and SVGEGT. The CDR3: CASSYAAGDYTF. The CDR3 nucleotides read TGTGCCAGCAGTTACGCGGCAGGAGACTACACCTTC.

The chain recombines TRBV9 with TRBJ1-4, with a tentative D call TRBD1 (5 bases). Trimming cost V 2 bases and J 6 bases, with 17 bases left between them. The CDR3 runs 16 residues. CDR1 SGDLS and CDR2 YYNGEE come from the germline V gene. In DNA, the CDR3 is TGTGCCAGCAGCGTCGGAACGGGACTAGGTGATGAAAAACTGTTTTTT. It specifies CASSVGTGLGDEKLFF. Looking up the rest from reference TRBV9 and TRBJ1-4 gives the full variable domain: DSGVTQTPKHLITATGQRVTLRCSPRSGDLSVYWYQQSLDQGLQFLIQYYNGEERAKGNILERFSAQQFPDLHSELNLSSLELGDSALYFCASSVGTGLGDEKLFFGSGTQLSVL.

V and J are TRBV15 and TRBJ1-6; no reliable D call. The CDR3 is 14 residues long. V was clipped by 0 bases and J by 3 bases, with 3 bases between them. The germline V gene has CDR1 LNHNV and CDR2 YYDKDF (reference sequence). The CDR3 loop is CATSRDRYNSPLHF. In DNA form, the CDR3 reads TGTGCCACCAGCAGAGACCGCTATAATTCACCCCTCCACTTT.

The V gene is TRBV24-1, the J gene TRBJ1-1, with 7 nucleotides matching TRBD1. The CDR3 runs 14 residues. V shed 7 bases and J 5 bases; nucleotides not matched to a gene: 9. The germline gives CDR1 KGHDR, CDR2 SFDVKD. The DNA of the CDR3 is TGTGCCACCAGAGGAACACAGGGGTTAACTGAAGCTTTCTTT. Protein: CATRGTQGLTEAFF.

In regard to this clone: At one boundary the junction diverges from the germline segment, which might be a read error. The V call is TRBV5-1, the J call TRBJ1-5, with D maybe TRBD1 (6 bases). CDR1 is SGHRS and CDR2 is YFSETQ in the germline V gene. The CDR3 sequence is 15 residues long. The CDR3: CASSLDGGPAQAQHF. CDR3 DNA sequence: TGCGCCAGCAGCTTGGATGGGGGGCCTGCTCAGGCCCAGCATTTT.

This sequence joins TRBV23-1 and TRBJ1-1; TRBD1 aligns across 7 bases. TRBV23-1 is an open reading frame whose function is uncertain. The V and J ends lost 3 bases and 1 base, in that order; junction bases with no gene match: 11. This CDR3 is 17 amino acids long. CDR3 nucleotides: TGCGCCAGCAGTCATTCCATTCGACAGGGTTGGAACACTGAAGCTTTCTTT. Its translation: CASSHSIRQGWNTEAFF.

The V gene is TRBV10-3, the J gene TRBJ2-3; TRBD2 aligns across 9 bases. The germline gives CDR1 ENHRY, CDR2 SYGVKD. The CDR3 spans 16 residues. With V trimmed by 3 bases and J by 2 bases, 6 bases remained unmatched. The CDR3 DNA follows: TGTGCCATCAGTGACCGACTAGCGGTTCCCACAGATACGCAGTATTTT. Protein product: CAISDRLAVPTDTQYF.

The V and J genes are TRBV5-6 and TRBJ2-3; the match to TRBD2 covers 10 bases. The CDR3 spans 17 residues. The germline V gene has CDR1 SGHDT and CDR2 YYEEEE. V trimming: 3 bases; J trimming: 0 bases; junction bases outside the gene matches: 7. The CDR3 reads CASSSLTSGASTDTQYF. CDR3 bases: TGTGCCAGCAGCTCACTTACTAGCGGGGCTAGCACAGATACGCAGTATTTT.